The 32 T cell receptor beta chains listed next were all sequenced from one sample in a study of cytomegalovirus exposure and HLA in healthy donors. Researchers ran the PCR with 60 Vbeta and 13 Jbeta primers. The repertoire was sequenced with immunoSEQ multiplex PCR; TCRdb's copy has only in-frame clones and lacks some. The data hold about 89,000 clones, with roughly 67% observed a single time. Material: PBMCs. Receptors were obtained from a human donor in good health.

The chain links TRBV5-1 to TRBJ1-1; tentatively, D is TRBD1 (5 bases). This CDR3 has 13 amino acids. Per germline, CDR1 SGHRS and CDR2 YFSETQ. V lost 3 bases to trimming and J lost 6 bases, with 12 bases between them. The CDR3 DNA reads TGCGCCAGCAGCTCCACAGGTTACCCTGAAGCTTTCTTT. Its protein product is CASSSTGYPEAFF.

This chain uses TRBV2 with TRBJ2-6; 12 positions agree with TRBD2. CDR1 SNHLY and CDR2 FYNNEI come from the germline V gene. The CDR3 runs 18 residues. Trimming cost V 2 bases and J 2 bases; bases outside gene matches: 4. The CDR3 loop is CASSEPSGGAAGANVLTF. The CDR3 DNA reads TGTGCCAGCAGTGAACCTAGCGGGGGGGCCGCTGGGGCCAACGTCCTGACTTTC. The complete variable domain, with remaining parts taken from reference TRBV2 and TRBJ2-6, reads EPEVTQTPSHQVTQMGQEVILRCVPISNHLYFYWYRQILGQKVEFLVSFYNNEISEKSEIFDDQFSVERPDGSNFTLKIRSTKLEDSAMYFCASSEPSGGAAGANVLTFGAGSRLTVL.

The chain uses TRBV19 and TRBJ1-3; D is unclear. Trimming shortened V by 5 bases and J by 0 bases, and 11 bases separated the two germline ends. The CDR3 covers 15 residues. Germline-derived CDR1 and CDR2 are LNHDA and SQIVND (reference sequence). CDR3 amino acids: CASSLTHGSGNTIYF. The CDR3 DNA reads TGTGCCAGTAGTCTTACCCACGGCTCTGGAAACACCATATATTTT.

The chain links TRBV4-2 to TRBJ2-7; D is possibly TRBD1 (6 bases). The V gene's germline CDR1 is LGHNA and CDR2 YNFKEQ. This CDR3 spans 15 amino acids. Trimming took off 0 bases at V and 2 bases at J, with 11 bases between the two ends. CDR3: CASSQDSGDTYEQYF. In nucleotides, the CDR3 is TGTGCCAGCAGCCAAGATTCCGGGGACACCTACGAGCAGTACTTC.

This clone was seen only a few times. The rearrangement joins TRBV5-8 to TRBJ2-7; maybe TRBD2 (5 bases). This CDR3 has 15 amino acids. Germline loops: CDR1 SGHTS, CDR2 YDEGEE. The V end was cut by 4 bases, the J end by 2 bases, with 16 bases between. CDR3 nucleotides: TGTGCCAGCAGCCGGGGTGGGAATTCAGCCTACGAGCAGTACTTC. Its protein is CASSRGGNSAYEQYF. The variable domain in full, completed from reference TRBV5-8 and TRBJ2-7, reads EAGVTQSPTHLIKTRGQQATLRCSPISGHTSVYWYQQALGLGLQFLLWYDEGEERNRGNFPPRFSGRQFPNYSSELNVNALELEDSALYLCASSRGGNSAYEQYFGPGTRLTVT.

The chain carries TRBV7-8 and TRBJ2-5; D possibly corresponds to TRBD1 (5 bases). In germline, CDR1 is SGHVS, CDR2 FQNEAQ. Between the trimmed V and J ends, which lost 5 bases and 4 bases, there was a span of 14 bases. The CDR3 has 14 amino acids. The DNA for the CDR3 is TGTGCCAGCAGCACCCGTGGCAGGGTAGAGACCCAGTACTTC. This gives the protein CASSTRGRVETQYF.

The genes are TRBV9 and TRBJ1-4; possible D gene TRBD1, 6 bases. V lost 3 bases, J lost 7 bases, and 16 bases lay in between. CDR1 is SGDLS and CDR2 is YYNGEE in the germline V gene. This CDR3 region has 15 residues. The CDR3 bases are TGTGCCAGCAGCGCCTCGGGGGGGCGGGTTGAAAAACTGTTTTTT. Its protein product is CASSASGGRVEKLFF. The complete variable domain, with remaining parts taken from reference TRBV9 and TRBJ1-4, reads DSGVTQTPKHLITATGQRVTLRCSPRSGDLSVYWYQQSLDQGLQFLIQYYNGEERAKGNILERFSAQQFPDLHSELNLSSLELGDSALYFCASSASGGRVEKLFFGSGTQLSVL.

Notes on this clone: Its ends do not fully match the called genes, so a read error is possible. The chain uses TRBV7-2 and TRBJ2-7; the D is unclear. CDR1 is SGHTA, CDR2 FQGNSA, per germline. The CDR3 totals 15 residues. This CDR3 is CASSLGSPTNYGQYF. CDR3 sequence (DNA): TGTGCCAGCAGCTTAGGGTCCCCAACCAACTACGGGCAGTACTTC.

This chain connects TRBV18 to TRBJ1-1; 7 bases match TRBD1. Looked up from germline, CDR1 is KGHSH and CDR2 is LQKENI. Trimming cost V 2 bases and J 8 bases; bases outside gene matches: 5. The CDR3 is 13 amino acids. DNA of the CDR3: TGTGCCAGCTCACCAACAGGGGTCATCGAAGCTTTCTTT. Translating gives CASSPTGVIEAFF. Full variable domain (rest looked up from reference TRBV18 and TRBJ1-1): NAGVMQNPRHLVRRRGQEARLRCSPMKGHSHVYWYRQLPEEGLKFMVYLQKENIIDESGMPKERFSAEFPKEGPSILRIQQVVRGDSAAYFCASSPTGVIEAFFGQGTRLTVV.

J is TRBJ1-5 and V is TRBV6-5; no clear D. Trimming cost V 8 bases and J 4 bases, with 12 bases left between them. Germline CDR1 MNHEY, CDR2 SVGAGI. This CDR3 has 13 residues. The CDR3 nucleotides are TGTGCCAGCTCGGAGAACCTTAATCAGCCCCAGCATTTT. This codes for CASSENLNQPQHF.

This chain joins TRBV7-3 and TRBJ2-3, with TRBD2 matching over 15 bases. The J segment lost 6 bases and the V segment lost 5 bases, leaving 6 bases of the junction unmatched. This CDR3 has 16 amino acids. In germline, CDR1 is SGHTA, CDR2 FQGTGA. The CDR3 loop is CASSRTSGGAKDTQYF. The CDR3 coding sequence is TGTGCCAGCAGCCGGACTAGCGGGGGGGCAAAGGATACGCAGTATTTT. The full variable domain, with the rest looked up from reference TRBV7-3 and TRBJ2-3, is GAGVSQTPSNKVTEKGKYVELRCDPISGHTALYWYRQSLGQGPEFLIYFQGTGAADDSGLPNDRFFAVRPEGSVSTLKIQRTERGDSAVYLCASSRTSGGAKDTQYFGPGTRLTVL.

This chain connects TRBV15 to TRBJ2-2, with 7 bases aligning to TRBD1. After removal of 0 bases from V and 8 bases from J, the junction contained 12 bases not matched to a gene. Germline V gene sequence: CDR1 LNHNV, CDR2 YYDKDF (reference sequence). The CDR3 is 17 residues long. CDR3 sequence: CATSRDEGTVPEGELFF. In nucleotides, the CDR3 is TGTGCCACCAGCAGAGATGAGGGGACAGTTCCCGAGGGGGAGCTGTTTTTT.

The CDR3 DNA reads TGTGCCAGCAGCGTCGGGACGTTCGGGACAGATAACTATGGCTACACCTTC. This codes for CASSVGTFGTDNYGYTF. The chain joins TRBV9 to TRBJ1-2; TRBD1 matches 7 bases. The germline gives CDR1 SGDLS, CDR2 YYNGEE. This CDR3 has 17 amino acids. J lost 1 base, V lost 2 bases, and 11 bases had no gene match. Full variable domain (remainder filled in from reference TRBV9 and TRBJ1-2): DSGVTQTPKHLITATGQRVTLRCSPRSGDLSVYWYQQSLDQGLQFLIQYYNGEERAKGNILERFSAQQFPDLHSELNLSSLELGDSALYFCASSVGTFGTDNYGYTFGSGTRLTVV.

The chain uses TRBV4-2 and TRBJ2-5; D may be TRBD2 (7 bases). V dropped 2 bases and J dropped 5 bases, with 18 bases sitting between them. CDR1 and CDR2 (germline): LGHNA, YNFKEQ. The CDR3 extends over 16 amino acids. The CDR3 region is CASSQWQRGAGETQYF. CDR3 DNA sequence: TGTGCCAGCAGCCAATGGCAACGGGGGGCTGGTGAGACCCAGTACTTC.

V is TRBV27 and J is TRBJ1-1; TRBD1 matches 7 bases. The CDR3 length is 15 residues. Trimming removed 6 bases from V and 1 base from J; junction bases left unmatched: 8. CDR1 and CDR2 from the germline V gene are MNHEY and SMNVEV (reference sequence). The CDR3 region is CASRYRGGQNTEAFF. The CDR3 DNA is TGTGCCAGCAGATACAGGGGAGGTCAGAACACTGAAGCTTTCTTT.

The chain links TRBV9 to TRBJ2-7; possibly TRBD2 for D (5 bases). Per the germline V gene, CDR1 is SGDLS and CDR2 is YYNGEE. The CDR3 contains 15 residues. Trimming left V 2 bases short and J 2 bases short, with 14 bases between. CDR3 amino acids: CASSVGNTTAYEQYF. The DNA for the CDR3 is TGTGCCAGCAGCGTCGGGAACACGACGGCCTACGAGCAGTACTTC. The full variable domain, with the rest looked up from reference TRBV9 and TRBJ2-7, is DSGVTQTPKHLITATGQRVTLRCSPRSGDLSVYWYQQSLDQGLQFLIQYYNGEERAKGNILERFSAQQFPDLHSELNLSSLELGDSALYFCASSVGNTTAYEQYFGPGTRLTVT.

The V and J genes are TRBV5-1 and TRBJ2-1; D possibly corresponds to TRBD2 (5 bases). The V gene lost 3 bases and the J gene lost 10 bases, with 11 bases spanning the gap. There are 12 residues in the CDR3. CDR1 is SGHRS and CDR2 is YFSETQ in the germline V gene. The CDR3 DNA follows: TGCGCCAGCAGCTCAAACGGGGTGGAGCAGTTCTTC. This translates into CASSSNGVEQFF.

The gene calls are TRBV10-3 and TRBJ2-5, with TRBD2 matching 11 bases. Trimming cost V 4 bases and J 1 base; bases outside gene matches: 2. Germline CDR1 reads ENHRY; CDR2 reads SYGVKD. The CDR3 has 15 residues. CDR3 in amino acids: CAISVLAGGQETQYF. In DNA, the CDR3 is TGTGCCATCAGTGTCCTAGCGGGGGGCCAAGAGACCCAGTACTTC.

The chain is built from TRBV10-3 and TRBJ1-1; TRBD1 matches at 10 bases. The length of the CDR3 is 16 residues. From germline, CDR1 is ENHRY and CDR2 SYGVKD. V dropped 3 bases and J dropped 1; count of bases not matched to a gene: 5. CDR3 nucleotide sequence: TGTGCCATCAGTGATCGGGACAGGGGCCCGAACACTGAAGCTTTCTTT. Residues: CAISDRDRGPNTEAFF.

This chain connects TRBV5-6 to TRBJ1-6; 7 bases line up with TRBD1. V was clipped by 6 bases and J by 7 bases; unmatched bases: 13. The V gene's germline CDR1 is SGHDT and CDR2 YYEEEE. The CDR3 loop spans 16 amino acids. The CDR3 DNA follows: TGTGCCAGCAAGCTTGGCCGGCCAGGGGGGAATTCACCCCTCCACTTT. Protein sequence: CASKLGRPGGNSPLHF.

V gene TRBV13 combines with J gene TRBJ2-1, with 8 positions matching TRBD1. This CDR3 comprises 17 residues. Germline CDR1 and CDR2: PRHDT and FYEKMQ (reference sequence). The ends lost 2 bases at V and 2 bases at J; junction bases unmatched: 8. The CDR3 reads CASSLMGTGVTYNEQFF. The DNA of the CDR3 is TGTGCCAGCAGCTTAATGGGGACAGGAGTTACCTACAATGAGCAGTTCTTC.

The rearrangement joins TRBV9 to TRBJ2-5, with 13 positions matching TRBD2. V lost 6 bases, J lost 5 bases, and 13 bases stayed unmatched. The CDR3 is 17 residues long. Looked up from germline, CDR1 is SGDLS and CDR2 is YYNGEE. The CDR3 is CASTPQLTSGGAETQYF. The CDR3 bases are TGTGCCAGCACCCCTCAATTAACTAGCGGGGGGGCGGAGACCCAGTACTTC.

The chain recombines TRBV6-5 with TRBJ1-1; D may be TRBD1 (5 bases). V lost 0 bases to trimming and J lost 3 bases, with 14 bases between them. The CDR3 length is 16 residues. Germline V gene lookup returns CDR1 MNHEY and CDR2 SVGAGI. The CDR3 DNA sequence: TGTGCCAGCAGTTACTCCTTGATGGAAGGGGACACTGAAGCTTTCTTT. Protein product: CASSYSLMEGDTEAFF.

This chain links TRBV9 with TRBJ2-2, with TRBD1 as a possible D gene (5 bases). Per germline, CDR1 SGDLS and CDR2 YYNGEE. Deletions cut 6 bases from V and 3 bases from J, with 6 bases between. This CDR3 has 12 amino acids. CDR3 in amino acids: CASTRDTGELFF. For the CDR3, the DNA is TGTGCCAGCACCAGGGACACCGGGGAGCTGTTTTTT.

The chain joins TRBV19 to TRBJ1-1; tentative D call: TRBD1 (5 bases). The CDR3 loop spans 12 amino acids. CDR1 is LNHDA, CDR2 SQIVND, per germline (reference sequence). V was cut by 7 bases and J by 6 bases, with 12 bases left in between. CDR3: CASMGGMAEAFF. The CDR3 DNA is TGTGCCAGTATGGGGGGGATGGCTGAAGCTTTCTTT.

The rearrangement joins TRBV19 to TRBJ1-2; the D gene is possibly TRBD1 (5 bases). Deletions cut 6 bases from V and 4 bases from J, with 12 bases between. CDR1 is LNHDA, CDR2 SQIVND, per germline (reference sequence). The CDR3 has 13 residues. The DNA of the CDR3 is TGTGCCAGTAGGCCAGGGTTGGTCTATGGCTACACCTTC. Protein sequence: CASRPGLVYGYTF.

V usage is TRBV9 and J usage is TRBJ2-7; TRBD1 agrees at 8 bases. The CDR3 extends over 15 amino acids. The germline gives CDR1 SGDLS, CDR2 YYNGEE. Trimming cost V 0 bases and J 1 base; bases outside gene matches: 3. The CDR3 is CASSVAGTGSYEQYF. The CDR3 nucleotides are TGTGCCAGCAGCGTAGCTGGGACAGGTTCCTACGAGCAGTACTTC.

This clone was seen more than once but under ten times. This chain links TRBV6-5 with TRBJ2-5; a possible D gene is TRBD1 (5 bases). The CDR3 consists of 15 residues. CDR1 is MNHEY, CDR2 SVGAGI, per germline. With 0 bases removed from V and 2 bases from J, the gap between germline ends came to 10 bases. In DNA, the CDR3 is TGTGCCAGCAGTTACTCTTCCCAGGGTCAAGAGACCCAGTACTTC. It translates to CASSYSSQGQETQYF.

This rearrangement joins TRBV2 to TRBJ2-1; TRBD2 agrees at 9 bases. V trimming: 3 bases; J trimming: 2 bases; junction bases outside the gene matches: 2. In germline, CDR1 is SNHLY, CDR2 FYNNEI. The CDR3 covers 15 residues. CDR3 bases: TGTGCCAGCAGTGATGCGGGGGGGACCTACAATGAGCAGTTCTTC. Its protein is CASSDAGGTYNEQFF.

This chain joins TRBV13 and TRBJ1-3; D is unresolved. The germline V gene encodes CDR1 PRHDT and CDR2 FYEKMQ (reference sequence). The V and J ends lost 0 bases and 3 bases respectively, with 6 bases between them. The CDR3 spans 14 residues. The CDR3 DNA reads as TGTGCCAGCAGCTTAGGTTACAGTGGAAACACCATATATTTT. This codes for CASSLGYSGNTIYF.

CDR3 amino acids: CSVEVQGSLEQYF. Written as DNA, the CDR3 is TGCAGCGTTGAAGTACAGGGATCTCTCGAGCAGTACTTC. The chain joins TRBV29-1 to TRBJ2-7, with TRBD1 as a possible D gene (6 bases). The V gene lost 1 base and the J gene lost 6 bases, with 13 bases spanning the gap. In germline, CDR1 is SQVTM, CDR2 ANQGSEA. This CDR3 has 13 residues.

The chain links TRBV9 to TRBJ1-6, with TRBD1 matching over 10 bases. Germline lookup yields CDR1 SGDLS and CDR2 YYNGEE. V was clipped by 4 bases and J by 9 bases; unmatched bases: 10. The CDR3 has 16 amino acids. The CDR3 reads CASSSRQGANGSPLHF. CDR3 in DNA: TGTGCCAGCAGCTCCAGACAGGGGGCGAATGGTTCACCCCTCCACTTT.